A single sample gave rise to the 18 T cell receptor beta chains below, sequenced in a study of regulatory T cells in long-lasting Graves disease. In building TCR beta libraries, iRepertoire HTBI primers were used together with Arm-PCR of CDR3 regions. Using its own MiXCR run on the multiplex PCR reads, TCRdb lists one record per CDR3 protein. The profile shows about 450,000 distinct CDR3 sequences, 23% of them singletons. Time point: persistent/refractory GD, antithyroid drugs over 5 years with positive TRAb. PBMC-extracted RNA yielded the TCR library. This sample comprised peripheral blood mononuclear cells (PBMCs), obtained when the disease was refractory, from a patient treated with antithyroid drugs. These receptors all stem from a female donor with Graves disease.

The rearrangement uses TRBV19 and TRBJ2-7; D is undetermined. V lost 3 bases and J lost 5, with 11 bases in between. The CDR3 contains 13 residues. Germline-derived CDR1 and CDR2 are LNHDA and SQIVND (reference sequence). CDR3 region: CASSISGSNEQYF. The CDR3 DNA follows: TGTGCCAGTAGTATTTCGGGTAGCAACGAGCAGTACTTC.

The rearrangement joins TRBV29-1 to TRBJ2-7, with D tentatively TRBD1 (5 bases). V lost 1 base to trimming and J lost 0 bases, with 7 bases between them. Germline assignment: CDR1 SQVTM and CDR2 ANQGSEA. This CDR3 spans 13 amino acids. The CDR3 is CSVEGGDSYEQYF. CDR3 bases: TGCAGCGTTGAAGGGGGCGACTCCTACGAGCAGTACTTC.

This CDR3 reads CSAREVLRTPFNQPQHF. The DNA for the CDR3 is TGCAGTGCTAGAGAGGTATTAAGGACACCCTTCAATCAGCCCCAGCATTTT. The chain recombines TRBV20-1 with TRBJ1-5; maybe TRBD1 (5 bases). With 0 bases removed from V and 3 bases from J, the gap between germline ends came to 18 bases. This CDR3 is built from 17 residues. Germline V gives CDR1 DFQATT, CDR2 SNEGSKA (reference sequence).

This clonotype was observed many times. The gene calls are TRBV24-1 and TRBJ1-5; 7 nucleotides match TRBD1. This CDR3 is built from 16 residues. J lost 5 bases, V lost 6 bases, and 12 bases had no gene match. The V gene's germline CDR1 is KGHDR and CDR2 SFDVKD. The CDR3 DNA follows: TGTGCCACCAGTCCGGCCACAAGGGGGCTAGATCAGCCCCAGCATTTT. As protein: CATSPATRGLDQPQHF.

This clonotype was picked up many times. This chain connects TRBV20-1 to TRBJ1-1; D is ambiguous. Germline V gene data show CDR1 as DFQATT and CDR2 as SNEGSKA (reference sequence). Trimming stripped 1 base from V and 1 base from J, with 4 bases between. The CDR3 has 12 residues. The CDR3 is CSARVKNTEAFF. The DNA of the CDR3 is TGCAGTGCTAGAGTGAAGAACACTGAAGCTTTCTTT.

In this sample, this clonotype turned up many times. This chain connects TRBV11-2 to TRBJ1-1; no firm D call. Trimming cost V 4 bases and J 3 bases, with 9 bases left between them. The CDR3 runs to 13 residues. Germline assignment: CDR1 SGHAT and CDR2 FQNNGV. CDR3 sequence reads: CASSSNWDTEAFF. The CDR3, as DNA: TGTGCCAGCAGCTCTAACTGGGACACTGAAGCTTTCTTT.

J is TRBJ2-3 and V is TRBV7-8; the D gene is possibly TRBD2 (6 bases). Deletions cut 8 bases from V and 3 bases from J, with 21 bases between. The germline V gene has CDR1 SGHVS and CDR2 FQNEAQ. This CDR3 spans 16 amino acids. CDR3 region: CASRSEGRGETDTQYF. CDR3 nucleotides: TGTGCCAGCCGCTCGGAGGGGAGAGGGGAAACAGATACGCAGTATTTT. Full variable domain (outside the CDR3, taken from reference TRBV7-8 and TRBJ2-3): GAGVSQSPRYKVAKRGQDVALRCDPISGHVSLFWYQQALGQGPEFLTYFQNEAQLDKSGLPSDRFFAERPEGSVSTLKIQRTQQEDSAVYLCASRSEGRGETDTQYFGPGTRLTVL.

This clonotype was seen a handful of times. This chain joins TRBV6-1 and TRBJ2-2; no reliable D call. The CDR3 length is 12 residues. Germline V gives CDR1 MNHNS, CDR2 SASEGT. Trimming shortened V by 2 bases and J by 5 bases, and 3 bases separated the two germline ends. CDR3 amino acids: CASSEHTGELFF. For the CDR3, the DNA is TGTGCCAGCAGTGAACATACCGGGGAGCTGTTTTTT.

The CDR3 protein is CASSQAAARETQYF. CDR3 nucleotide sequence: TGCGCCAGCAGCCAAGCGGCGGCTCGTGAGACCCAGTACTTC. The chain has TRBV4-1 and TRBJ2-5; D uncertain. This CDR3 is 14 amino acids long. Trimming took 1 base from V and 5 from J, leaving 11 bases between them. In germline, CDR1 is MGHRA, CDR2 YSYEKL.

This clonotype has ten or more counts. This chain uses TRBV28 with TRBJ1-2; no definite D call. The germline V gene has CDR1 MDHEN and CDR2 SYDVKM. V was clipped by 1 base and J by 5 bases, with 11 bases between them. The CDR3 is 14 amino acids. The CDR3 is CASSLSAGLYGYTF. DNA of the CDR3: TGTGCCAGCAGTTTATCGGCAGGACTTTATGGCTACACCTTC.

This clonotype was recorded once. In nucleotides, the CDR3 is TGTGCCAGCAGGATACAGGGCTTCATAGACACTGAAGCTTTCTTT. Translated: CASRIQGFIDTEAFF. The chain combines TRBV27 with TRBJ1-1, with D perhaps TRBD1 (6 bases). Trimming cost V 6 bases and J 3 bases, with 17 bases left between them. Germline lookup yields CDR1 MNHEY and CDR2 SMNVEV (reference sequence). The CDR3 consists of 15 residues.

A note on this clonotype: The CDR3 does not end in the conserved phenylalanine or tryptophan, so this is likely a read error. The chain recombines TRBV29-1 with TRBJ1-1; tentatively, D is TRBD1 (5 bases). Germline V gene data show CDR1 as SQVTM and CDR2 as ANQGSEA. The CDR3 has 13 residues. This CDR3 is CSVVGRENTEAFL. For the CDR3, the DNA is TGCAGCGTTGTTGGCAGGGAGAACACTGAGGCTTTCCTT.

This clonotype has ten or more counts. The chain is built from TRBV28 and TRBJ2-2; D not certain. V was shortened by 3 bases and J by 6 bases, with 5 bases between the two germline ends. Germline CDR1 reads MDHEN; CDR2 reads SYDVKM. CDR3 size: 12 residues. The CDR3 nucleotides are TGTGCCAGCAGTTTTCCATCCGGGGAGCTGTTTTTT. Translation: CASSFPSGELFF. The complete variable domain, with remaining parts taken from reference TRBV28 and TRBJ2-2, reads DVKVTQSSRYLVKRTGEKVFLECVQDMDHENMFWYRQDPGLGLRLIYFSYDVKMKEKGDIPEGYSVSREKKERFSLILESASTNQTSMYLCASSFPSGELFFGEGSRLTVL.

At least ten counts were recorded for this clonotype. The CDR3 DNA reads as TGTGCCAGCAGTGACGCGCAGGGGAATTTAAATTCACCCCTCCACTTT. Translated, it gives CASSDAQGNLNSPLHF. The chain joins TRBV2 to TRBJ1-6; D possibly corresponds to TRBD1 (6 bases). Germline CDR1 SNHLY, CDR2 FYNNEI. V lost 3 bases, J lost 7 bases, and 16 bases lay in between. This CDR3 spans 16 amino acids.

This clonotype was seen many times. The chain is built from TRBV27 and TRBJ1-1; perhaps TRBD1 as D (5 bases). V shed 3 bases and J shed 4 bases, with 12 bases lying between them. This CDR3 spans 14 amino acids. Germline values: CDR1 MNHEY, CDR2 SMNVEV (reference sequence). The CDR3 bases are TGTGCCAGCAGTTTTAAGGGCGGGGGCACTGAAGCTTTCTTT. It is translated as CASSFKGGGTEAFF.

The chain combines TRBV5-5 with TRBJ1-5; possibly TRBD1 for D (5 bases). The CDR3 has 16 residues. In germline, CDR1 is SGHKS, CDR2 YYEKEE (reference sequence). V lost 4 bases, J lost 2 bases, and 16 bases lay in between. The CDR3 DNA reads TGTGCCAGCAGCCCCTTTAGGGGTTCGGGCAATCAGCCCCAGCATTTT. Translation: CASSPFRGSGNQPQHF.

This clonotype was recorded a few times. The chain combines TRBV10-3 with TRBJ1-1, with D perhaps matching TRBD1 (5 bases). Trimming left V 7 bases short and J 1 base short, with 13 bases between. Germline V gene data show CDR1 as ENHRY and CDR2 as SYGVKD. The CDR3 is made up of 14 amino acids. In nucleotides, the CDR3 is TGTGCCATCAAATCCAAAGGGGCGAACACTGAAGCTTTCTTT. Residues: CAIKSKGANTEAFF.

The V gene is TRBV2, the J gene TRBJ2-5; TRBD2 might be the D (5 bases). Trimming took off 0 bases at V and 7 bases at J, with 6 bases between the two ends. Germline CDR1 and CDR2: SNHLY and FYNNEI. The CDR3 has 12 residues. CDR3 sequence: CASSEAEGTQYF. For the CDR3, the DNA is TGTGCCAGCAGTGAAGCTGAGGGGACCCAGTACTTC.